This paragraph covers one T cell receptor (beta chain) sequence. A read error may produce the germline difference seen at one junction end. Some clones are missing from TCRdb's copy, which holds only in-frame ones; the method was immunoSEQ multiplex PCR. The sample holds tens of thousands of clones, 91% seen once. CDR1 is SEHNR, CDR2 FQNEAQ, per germline (reference sequence). The CDR3 extends over 13 amino acids. These data originate in a study of blood T cell repertoires in COVID-19. Sequencing used peripheral blood. The TCR was taken from a woman in her 50s in a cohort sampled during active COVID-19. The chain has TRBV7-9 and TRBJ2-2, with 7 positions matching TRBD1. The CDR3 protein is CASSYLWAGGLFF. The CDR3 bases are TGTGCCAGCAGCTACCTATGGGCAGGGGGGCTGTTTTTT.